Each of the 8 T cell receptor beta chains below was sequenced from the same sample in a study of CD8 T cells in Susac syndrome. Reverse transcription of roughly 0.5 to 1 ug RNA was performed with random hexamers. TCRdb analysed the immunoSEQ multiplex PCR reads with MiXCR anew, one entry per CDR3 protein. The sample has about 140,000 distinct CDR3 sequences; 85% to 95% are singletons. Material: CD8+ T cells from PBMCs. These receptors originate from a human donor with Susac syndrome.

The V call is TRBV5-6, the J call TRBJ1-4; D may be TRBD1 (5 bases). This CDR3 is built from 16 residues. CDR1 is SGHDT, CDR2 YYEEEE, per germline. V shed 0 bases and J shed 7 bases, with 16 bases lying between them. The CDR3 DNA is TGTGCCAGCAGCTTGGAAGGTTCGGGGCGAGGTGAAAAACTGTTTTTT. Translated: CASSLEGSGRGEKLFF.

This sequence joins TRBV20-1 and TRBJ2-7; TRBD1 is a possible D gene (7 bases). CDR1 and CDR2 (germline): DFQATT, SNEGSKA (reference sequence). This CDR3 comprises 17 residues. V shed 1 base and J shed 2 bases, with 21 bases lying between them. DNA for the CDR3: TGCAGTGCTAGAGCAGGTGGACTAAGGGGGCGAACCTACGAGCAGTACTTC. Protein product: CSARAGGLRGRTYEQYF.

This sequence joins TRBV25-1 and TRBJ1-1; 10 bases are a match to TRBD1. Germline CDR1 MGHDK, CDR2 SYGVNS. CDR3 length: 15 amino acids. The junction had 4 bases not matched to a gene; V was cut back by 3 bases and J by 3 bases. As DNA, the CDR3 is TGTGCCAGCAGTGACCGGGACAGGGGCGACACTGAAGCTTTCTTT. This sequence encodes CASSDRDRGDTEAFF.

Worth noting for this clonotype: At one boundary the junction diverges from the germline segment, which might be a read error. The V gene is TRBV19, the J gene TRBJ2-7; D remains ambiguous. The CDR3 covers 11 residues. CDR1 and CDR2 from the germline V gene are LNHDA and SQIVND (reference sequence). DNA of the CDR3: TGTGCCAGTAATGCGGCCGCAGTGTGGAACTTC. Translating gives CASNAAAVWNF.

J is TRBJ2-7 and V is TRBV28; possible D gene TRBD2, 6 bases. Germline-derived CDR1 and CDR2 are MDHEN and SYDVKM. Deletions cut 7 bases from V and 0 bases from J, with 13 bases between. The CDR3 totals 14 residues. CDR3 sequence reads: CASTSVGGSYEQYF. Here the CDR3 DNA reads TGTGCCAGCACCTCTGTGGGAGGCTCCTACGAGCAGTACTTC.

The chain is built from TRBV27 and TRBJ2-7, with TRBD1 matching over 7 bases. The CDR3 has 14 residues. The germline gives CDR1 MNHEY, CDR2 SMNVEV (reference sequence). Trimming took 3 bases from V and 0 from J; bases not matched to a gene: 2. The DNA of the CDR3 is TGTGCCAGCAGTTTCAGGGGGAGCTCCTACGAGCAGTACTTC. This sequence encodes CASSFRGSSYEQYF.

The rearrangement uses TRBV19 and TRBJ2-3; D uncertain. Germline V gene data show CDR1 as LNHDA and CDR2 as SQIVND (reference sequence). This CDR3 region has 12 residues. V lost 3 bases, J lost 4 bases, and 5 bases lay in between. CDR3 coding DNA: TGTGCCAGTAGTATCTCCCCAGATACGCAGTATTTT. Its translation: CASSISPDTQYF.

V is TRBV4-1 and J is TRBJ1-5; D is unclear. In germline, CDR1 is MGHRA, CDR2 YSYEKL. Trimming removed 4 bases at V and 2 bases at J, with 12 bases between. The CDR3 contains 15 residues. Written as DNA, the CDR3 is TGCGCCAGCAGCCCCGGCCCGGGTGGCAATCAGCCCCAGCATTTT. Amino acid sequence: CASSPGPGGNQPQHF.